This T cell receptor beta chain came from a study of T-cell reconstitution after alpha-beta-depleted transplantation in children. Findings and limits, study-wide: Newly generated T cells supplied most T-cell counts and diversity one year post-transplant. Some patients owed their high day-60 TCRbeta diversity to surviving recipient T cells and thymic progenitors.

Germline CDR1 SNHLY, CDR2 FYNNEI. The CDR3 runs to 14 residues. With V trimmed by 5 bases and J by 7 bases, 8 bases remained unmatched. This clonotype has just a few counts. Antigen specificity is unknown. Unique molecular identifiers were incorporated into the prepared TCRbeta library. TCRdb processed the PCR reads anew with MiXCR; each CDR3 protein has one entry. In the table there are 500,000 to 750,000 distinct CDR3 sequences, under 15% of which are singletons. The sequences come from PBMCs, mostly from graft donor cells, collected 360 days after TCRalphabeta/CD19-depleted stem cell transplant. This sequence joins TRBV2 and TRBJ2-1, with 7 nucleotides matching TRBD1. The clonotype comes from a male patient younger than 18 who had a stem cell transplant for acute myeloid leukemia, so the T cells may come from the graft donor. CDR3 nucleotides: TGTGCCAGCAGTTCCTGGGACAGCCTAAATGAGCAGTTCTTC. It is translated as CASSSWDSLNEQFF.